These 30 T cell receptor beta chains were all obtained from the same sample, sequenced in a study of blood T cell repertoires in COVID-19. Repertoires were generated with immunoSEQ multiplex PCR, while TCRdb's copy carries only in-frame clones and drops some. The sample holds under 450,000 clones, approximately 87% seen once. The sample consisted of PBMCs or T cells enriched from blood (not recorded which). Receptor source: a man aged 25-40 years who had recovered from COVID-19.

This clone was seen just once. The chain couples TRBV3-1 (or the pseudogene TRBV3-2) to TRBJ1-1; D gene ambiguous. Germline V lookup: CDR1 LGHDT, CDR2 YNNKEL (reference sequence). With 5 bases removed from V and 4 bases from J, the gap between germline ends came to 11 bases. The CDR3 loop spans 13 amino acids. The CDR3 nucleotides are TGTGCCAGCAGCTTACCAGGAACCACTGAAGCTTTCTTT. Protein sequence: CASSLPGTTEAFF.

The V gene is TRBV19, the J gene TRBJ2-3, with D possibly being TRBD2 (6 bases). The ends were cut back, 2 bases at V and 5 bases at J, with 11 bases in the middle. The germline V gene encodes CDR1 LNHDA and CDR2 SQIVND (reference sequence). The CDR3 has 14 amino acids. The CDR3 loop reads CASSIPGERDTQYF. CDR3 nucleotide sequence: TGTGCCAGTAGTATACCGGGGGAAAGAGATACGCAGTATTTT.

The chain carries TRBV7-9 and TRBJ1-5, with 9 bases identical to TRBD1. Trimming cost V 5 bases and J 0 bases; bases outside gene matches: 2. Germline lookup yields CDR1 SEHNR and CDR2 FQNEAQ (reference sequence). The CDR3 is 15 amino acids. The CDR3 DNA reads TGTGCCAGCAGCCGGACAGGGGATAGCAATCAGCCCCAGCATTTT. This sequence encodes CASSRTGDSNQPQHF. The variable domain in full, with the rest retrieved from reference TRBV7-9 and TRBJ1-5, is DTGVSQNPRHKITKRGQNVTFRCDPISEHNRLYWYRQTLGQGPEFLTYFQNEAQLEKSRLLSDRFSAERPKGSFSTLEIQRTEQGDSAMYLCASSRTGDSNQPQHFGDGTRLSIL.

The chain employs TRBV20-1 and TRBJ1-2, with 7 bases that match TRBD1. With V trimmed by 3 bases and J by 1 base, 5 bases remained unmatched. Per germline, CDR1 DFQATT and CDR2 SNEGSKA (reference sequence). CDR3 length: 14 residues. The CDR3 DNA is TGCAGTGCTAGTGGGGACAGTCGTAACTATGGCTACACCTTC. Amino acid sequence: CSASGDSRNYGYTF.

The chain couples TRBV7-8 to TRBJ2-1; weak D call: TRBD2 (5 bases). CDR3 length: 16 amino acids. Trimming took off 2 bases at V and 0 bases at J, with 11 bases between the two ends. CDR1 and CDR2 from the germline V gene are SGHVS and FQNEAQ. The CDR3 spells CASSLKRLSSYNEQFF. In DNA, the CDR3 is TGTGCCAGCAGCTTAAAGCGGCTGAGCTCCTACAATGAGCAGTTCTTC.

The CDR3 DNA is TGTGCCAGCAGTATCACAGGGTTCTCTGGAAACACCATATATTTT. This sequence encodes CASSITGFSGNTIYF. The chain is built from TRBV28 and TRBJ1-3; D possibly corresponds to TRBD1 (6 bases). Per germline, CDR1 MDHEN and CDR2 SYDVKM. The CDR3 spans 15 residues. Trimming removed 5 bases from V and 0 bases from J, with 11 bases in between.

The rearrangement uses TRBV5-1 and TRBJ1-6; a weak D match, TRBD1 (5 bases). The length of the CDR3 is 16 residues. Germline loops: CDR1 SGHRS, CDR2 YFSETQ. The ends were cut back, 5 bases at V and 4 bases at J, with 16 bases in the middle. CDR3 protein: CASSAAVGGYNSPLHF. The CDR3 coding sequence is TGCGCCAGCAGTGCGGCGGTCGGGGGATATAATTCACCCCTCCACTTT.

The V and J genes are TRBV6-5 and TRBJ2-2, with 10 bases fitting TRBD2. Germline assignment: CDR1 MNHEY and CDR2 SVGAGI. After removal of 6 bases from V and 7 bases from J, the junction contained 8 bases not matched to a gene. The CDR3 covers 15 residues. CDR3 nucleotides: TGTGCCAGCAGCCCCACTAGCGGGGCGAGCGGGGAGCTGTTTTTT. It specifies CASSPTSGASGELFF.

J is TRBJ1-3 and V is TRBV10-3; 8 bases line up with TRBD1. The CDR3 spans 18 residues. Germline-derived CDR1 and CDR2 are ENHRY and SYGVKD. With 6 bases clipped from V and 3 bases from J, the junction kept 16 bases outside the gene matches. The CDR3 DNA reads TGTGCCATCAGGGACTCGGGACAGGCGCTTCTAGGTGGAAACACCATATATTTT. Its protein product is CAIRDSGQALLGGNTIYF.

A word on this clone: At one boundary the junction diverges from the germline segment, which might be a read error. CDR3 residues: CASRVGTIYEQYF. The CDR3 DNA sequence: TGTGCCAGCAGAGTAGGGACTATCTACGAGCAGTACTTC. The J gene is TRBJ2-7, the V gene TRBV9; 7 bases are a match to TRBD2. CDR1 SGDLS and CDR2 YYNGEE come from the germline V gene. The CDR3 is 13 residues long.

On this clone itself: The same CDR3 is also encoded by other DNA sequences in this sample. The chain employs TRBV12-3 or TRBV12-4 and TRBJ2-7; TRBD2 is a possible D gene (5 bases). Trimming removed 3 bases at V and 4 bases at J, with 10 bases between. The CDR3 contains 13 residues. The DNA of the CDR3 is TGTGCCAGCAGTTTCTCCCGCGGGTACGAGCAGTACTTC. Its translation is CASSFSRGYEQYF.

The rearrangement links TRBV6-1 to TRBJ1-5; D gene unclear. Germline V CDR1 and CDR2: MNHNS, SASEGT. The CDR3 loop spans 11 amino acids. V shed 1 base and J shed 10 bases, with 5 bases lying between them. The chain's CDR3 is CASSEETPQHF. The CDR3 bases are TGTGCCAGCAGTGAAGAGACTCCCCAGCATTTT.

The rearrangement uses TRBV7-9 and TRBJ2-7, with D perhaps TRBD1 (5 bases). From germline, CDR1 is SEHNR and CDR2 FQNEAQ (reference sequence). V was clipped by 5 bases and J by 5 bases, with 16 bases between them. This CDR3 region has 14 residues. The CDR3 bases are TGTGCCAGCAGCGCGTGGGGCCTCATGGACGAGCAGTACTTC. It codes for CASSAWGLMDEQYF.

The rearrangement uses TRBV13 and TRBJ1-2; D unclear. Germline CDR1 is PRHDT and CDR2 is FYEKMQ (reference sequence). V lost 6 bases and J lost 4, with 12 bases in between. This CDR3 has 13 amino acids. The CDR3 DNA reads TGTGCCAGCAGACGCGCTGGGAGCTATGGCTACACCTTC. This codes for CASRRAGSYGYTF.

V gene TRBV4-1 combines with J gene TRBJ2-1; 8 bases are a match to TRBD2. Per germline, CDR1 MGHRA and CDR2 YSYEKL. With 1 base clipped from V and 3 bases from J, the junction kept 5 bases outside the gene matches. The CDR3 spans 16 residues. The CDR3 sequence is CASSQAERGHYNEQFF. CDR3 in DNA: TGCGCCAGCAGCCAAGCCGAGCGGGGGCACTACAATGAGCAGTTCTTC.

The chain carries TRBV7-2 and TRBJ2-5, with D tentatively TRBD1 (5 bases). This CDR3 spans 15 amino acids. V lost 1 base and J 7 bases, leaving 16 bases between the germline ends. Germline V gene data show CDR1 as SGHTA and CDR2 as FQGNSA. The CDR3 nucleotides are TGTGCCAGCAGCTTAGATGGCAGGGCGTGGGGGACCCAGTACTTC. Its protein product is CASSLDGRAWGTQYF.

The rearrangement joins TRBV6-5 to TRBJ1-2, with 7 positions matching TRBD1. The CDR3 loop spans 15 amino acids. Trimming at V came to 6 bases and at J to 4 bases, leaving 11 bases not matched to a gene. The V gene's germline CDR1 is MNHEY and CDR2 SVGAGI. CDR3 amino acids: CASSFRQGISYGYTF. The CDR3 DNA follows: TGTGCCAGCAGCTTCAGACAGGGTATAAGCTATGGCTACACCTTC.

This chain links TRBV9 with TRBJ2-3, with D possibly being TRBD2 (7 bases). The CDR3 is 15 residues long. Trimming shortened V by 6 bases and J by 1 base, and 15 bases separated the two germline ends. CDR1 and CDR2 (germline): SGDLS, YYNGEE. The CDR3 DNA follows: TGTGCCAGCACCCCCACGGGGGGCGGCACAGATACGCAGTATTTT. Its protein is CASTPTGGGTDTQYF.

This clone was seen more than once but under ten times. The chain joins TRBV2 to TRBJ2-3; 8 nucleotides agree with TRBD1. Germline V gene data show CDR1 as SNHLY and CDR2 as FYNNEI. The ends lost 8 bases at V and 1 base at J; junction bases unmatched: 5. The CDR3 totals 14 residues. CDR3 amino acids: CASRDRSRTDTQYF. CDR3 bases: TGTGCCAGCCGGGACAGGAGTCGCACAGATACGCAGTATTTT.

This chain uses TRBV19 with TRBJ1-1; 7 nucleotides agree with TRBD1. CDR1 is LNHDA, CDR2 SQIVND, per germline (reference sequence). The CDR3 extends over 14 amino acids. Germline trimming cut 5 bases from V and 2 bases from J; bases unmatched to any gene: 5. This CDR3 is CASSVRDSNTEAFF. As DNA, the CDR3 is TGTGCCAGTAGTGTCCGGGACAGCAACACTGAAGCTTTCTTT.

The chain has TRBV4-2 and TRBJ2-1, with 8 bases that match TRBD2. Germline V gene lookup returns CDR1 LGHNA and CDR2 YNFKEQ. This CDR3 region has 14 residues. J was trimmed by 10 bases and V by 0 bases; bases with no gene match: 5. CDR3 in amino acids: CASSQDGGALEQFF. DNA for the CDR3: TGTGCCAGCAGCCAAGACGGGGGGGCCTTGGAGCAGTTCTTC.

This chain links TRBV18 with TRBJ1-2; 8 positions match TRBD1. CDR1 is KGHSH, CDR2 LQKENI, per germline. This CDR3 region has 16 residues. Trimming at V came to 2 bases and at J to 7 bases, leaving 12 bases not matched to a gene. CDR3 DNA: TGTGCCAGCTCACCAAATGCCCCCGGGACAGGTTTTGGCTACACCTTC. This codes for CASSPNAPGTGFGYTF.

The V gene is TRBV29-1, the J gene TRBJ2-1; 7 bases agree with TRBD2. This CDR3 has 14 amino acids. J gave up 6 bases and V 7 bases, and 12 bases lay outside the gene matches. Germline CDR1 SQVTM, CDR2 ANQGSEA. CDR3 in DNA: TGCAGCGCATCTCGCCGCGGGGGAAGCAATGAGCAGTTCTTC. Protein product: CSASRRGGSNEQFF.

The V call is TRBV18, the J call TRBJ2-3; D may be TRBD2 (5 bases). This CDR3 region has 15 residues. Between the trimmed V and J ends, which lost 3 bases and 3 bases, there was a span of 13 bases. Germline values: CDR1 KGHSH, CDR2 LQKENI. The CDR3 sequence is CASSPGQTTTDTQYF. As DNA, the CDR3 is TGTGCCAGCTCACCGGGTCAGACTACTACAGATACGCAGTATTTT.

The CDR3 bases are TGCGCCAGCAGCCAAGGGAGGGGACAGACGAGCACAGATACGCAGTATTTT. Encoded protein: CASSQGRGQTSTDTQYF. The chain combines TRBV4-1 with TRBJ2-3, with D possibly being TRBD1 (7 bases). V was clipped by 1 base and J by 0 bases, with 14 bases between them. Germline V gene lookup returns CDR1 MGHRA and CDR2 YSYEKL. This CDR3 is 17 amino acids long.

The J gene is TRBJ1-6, the V gene TRBV28, with D possibly matching TRBD1 (6 bases). This CDR3 spans 13 amino acids. Germline CDR1 and CDR2: MDHEN and SYDVKM. The V end was cut by 3 bases, the J end by 9 bases, with 9 bases between. The CDR3 nucleotides read TGTGCCAGCAGTTTTCAACAGGGTTCACCCCTCCACTTT. It encodes CASSFQQGSPLHF.

The chain recombines TRBV29-1 with TRBJ2-5; the D gene is possibly TRBD1 (6 bases). Germline V gene lookup returns CDR1 SQVTM and CDR2 ANQGSEA. Trimming took off 6 bases at V and 2 bases at J, with 7 bases between the two ends. The CDR3 has 11 residues. For the CDR3, the DNA is TGCAGCGTGGGACAACAAGAGACCCAGTACTTC. This translates into CSVGQQETQYF.

The chain is built from TRBV30 and TRBJ1-1, with 8 bases lining up with TRBD1. The CDR3 sequence is 14 residues long. V lost 3 bases and J lost 3; bases outside the gene matches: 6. The V gene's germline CDR1 is GTSNPN and CDR2 SVGIG (reference sequence). The CDR3 region has the DNA TGTGCCTGGAGCCGGACAGGGTTCTACACTGAAGCTTTCTTT. Translating it yields CAWSRTGFYTEAFF. Full variable domain (outside the CDR3, taken from reference TRBV30 and TRBJ1-1): SQTIHQWPATLVQPVGSPLSLECTVEGTSNPNLYWYRQAAGRGLQLLFYSVGIGQISSEVPQNLSASRPQDRQFILSSKKLLLSDSGFYLCAWSRTGFYTEAFFGQGTRLTVV.

This clone is a singleton in its sample. The gene calls are TRBV19 and TRBJ1-5; D is undetermined. The germline V gene encodes CDR1 LNHDA and CDR2 SQIVND (reference sequence). Trimming removed 1 base from V and 7 bases from J, with 11 bases in between. The length of the CDR3 is 14 residues. For the CDR3, the DNA is TGTGCCAGTAGTATAGCTAGTTTAGAGCAGCCCCAGCATTTT. This translates into CASSIASLEQPQHF.

The chain joins TRBV24-1 to TRBJ2-1; possible D gene TRBD1, 6 bases. Trimming removed 9 bases at V and 6 bases at J, with 11 bases between. The CDR3 loop spans 12 amino acids. Germline V CDR1 and CDR2: KGHDR, SFDVKD. The CDR3, as DNA: TGTGCCACCTCACAGGGAACCAATGAGCAGTTCTTC. It translates to CATSQGTNEQFF.